This is a list of T cell receptor beta chains from one sample in a study of response to subunit inactivated influenza vaccine. TCRdb reprocessed the RT-PCR reads with MiXCR, giving one entry per CDR3 protein. The sample includes approximately 530,000 distinct CDR3 sequences, approximately 7.3% of them seen just once. Material: PBMCs from blood, obtained around 25 months after vaccination. The source of these receptors is a man in his fifties or sixties who received an inactivated influenza vaccine. CDR3s include the opening cysteine and the closing phenylalanine or tryptophan. D genes are given only for firm matches. Rows may omit the clone size; those that give it use once, few, many or a size class.

NA	TRBV3-1	few	TRBJ2-2	CASSGRLAGSGELFF	TGTGCCAGCAGCGGCCGACTTGCAGGGTCCGGGGAGCTGTTTTTT
TRBD2	TRBV20-1	NA	TRBJ2-1	CSARARGGALYNEQFF	TGCAGTGCTAGGGCCCGCGGGGGGGCCTTGTACAATGAGCAGTTCTTC
NA	TRBV6-2/TRBV6-3	many	TRBJ1-2	CASSDRGYGYTF	TGTGCCAGCAGCGACCGGGGCTATGGCTACACCTTC
NA	TRBV20-1	many	TRBJ2-5	CSAREVGETQYF	TGCAGTGCTAGAGAAGTTGGGGAGACCCAGTACTTC
TRBD2	TRBV28	few	TRBJ2-7	CASSREGWEQYF	TGTGCCAGCAGTCGGGAGGGATGGGAGCAGTACTTC
NA	TRBV5-1	few	TRBJ2-1	CASSLSQRSYNEQFF	TGCGCCAGCAGCTTGTCCCAACGGTCCTACAATGAGCAGTTCTTC
TRBD1	TRBV20-1	NA	TRBJ1-2	CSAWTRDSLNYGYTF	TGCAGTGCTTGGACCCGGGACAGCCTCAACTATGGCTACACCTTC
TRBD1	TRBV7-2	few	TRBJ2-7	CASSLVGTGAEYEQYF	TGTGCCAGCAGCTTAGTCGGGACAGGAGCGGAATACGAGCAGTACTTC
NA	TRBV4-2	NA	TRBJ2-2	CASSQDQADSNTGELFF	TGTGCCAGCAGCCAAGATCAGGCTGACTCGAACACCGGGGAGCTGTTTTTT
NA	TRBV5-1	many	TRBJ2-7	CASSGRGNYEQYF	TGCGCCAGCAGCGGGAGGGGGAACTACGAGCAGTACTTC